This T cell receptor (beta chain) is from a study of regulatory T cells in long-lasting Graves disease (dated by TCRdb to the early 2020s). A note on the overall study: In the newly diagnosed Graves' disease group, patients had been taking antithyroid drugs for less than 3 months. A total of approximately 35 samples were covered by TCR sequencing, comprising roughly 13 persistent and around 20 newly diagnosed Graves' disease patients. The study was registered as a clinical trial and conducted in China. Persistent Graves' disease patients were compared with newly diagnosed Graves' disease patients by peripheral blood TCR sequencing and RNA sequencing.

Study-level results and caveats: Only peripheral blood was studied, because thyroid tissue, the primary lesion, was inaccessible. The authors noted that the small sample size was a limitation that may lower accuracy. Sequencing and analysis were limited to the TCR beta chain. Preferential use of TRBV28, TRBJ1-2 and TRBJ2-5 was observed in persistent disease, whereas TRBV20-1 and TRBJ2-1 were favored in newly diagnosed disease. Compared with newly diagnosed patients, patients with persistent Graves' disease had lower TCR Shannon entropy and fewer highly expanded clones, which suggests clonal expansion. Patients with persistent disease shared more public clonotypes (about 2,500) than newly diagnosed patients did (around 1,000).

This clonotype appeared a few times. Its antigen is currently not known. No base-level quality is on record; no much larger clone is a single base apart. The library relied on multiplex PCR. The run used an Illumina HiSeq 4000. TCR beta libraries were built with iRepertoire HTBI primers and Arm-PCR amplification of CDR3 regions. PCR products were gel purified before sequencing. As for how the authors treated the data: Gene usage analysis of CDR3 amino acid clonotypes relied on the approximately 60 TRBV and 15 or so TRBJ segments identified across samples. Filtered high-quality paired reads were merged into contigs using COPE and FqMerger. BLAST was used to align contigs to IMGT TRBV, TRBD and TRBJ reference genes, with CDR3 defined following IMGT. Any clonotype with a frequency above 0.1% was counted as a highly expanded clone. Shannon entropy served as the measure of repertoire diversity, while the Gini coefficient captured V-J evenness. A clonotype found in more than one individual was treated as public. In TCRdb, the public reads were trimmed at Q25 with fastp and aligned with MiXCR, with productive beta chains retained. Under each unique CDR3 protein, matching rows form one entry showing the most common genes and DNA. The V and J calls and clone size come from TCRdb's table, not from the authors' own analysis. The sample has about 560,000 distinct CDR3 sequences on record, 15% to 20% of them singletons. The biggest ten clones account for about 12% of the sample.

The CDR3 measures 11 amino acids from cysteine to phenylalanine. The CDR3 DNA has 33 bases and is translated from base 1. At the junction V is shortened by 3 bases and J by 7 bases, with 7 bases in between. The germline V gene (reference sequence) supplies CDR1 DFQATT and CDR2 SNEGSKA. Taken with the paper, the label for time point translates to: newly diagnosed GD, antithyroid drugs for less than 3 months. For both TCR sequencing and RNA sequencing, RNA was extracted from PBMCs in TRIzol. The diagnosis of Graves' disease was made according to American Thyroid Association guidelines. The patients came from an endocrinology department in Xi'an, China. Each patient gave approximately 10 milliliters of peripheral blood, collected in an EDTA anticoagulant tube. Ficoll Paque Plus density gradient separation was used to isolate PBMCs, and no further T cell sorting was done. RNA quality was checked with an Agilent 2100 Bioanalyzer and agarose gel, and concentration with a NanoDrop 2000.

In addition, the sample was reused for a study of T cells in Graves' hyperthyroidism and ophthalmopathy. Taken from the second paper: Graves' hyperthyroidism was defined as stable when no progression to ophthalmopathy occurred over 18 months of follow-up. Hyperthyroidism patients were newly diagnosed, with disease duration under 2 months, and aged 18 to 65 years. The study excluded patients with uncontrolled infections, other autoimmune diseases, pregnancy or lactation. Diagnoses relied on clinical symptoms, serum thyroxine and TRAb, thyroid ultrasound and orbital computed tomography. The TCR CDR3 was subjected to a first round of RT-PCR using the HTBI primer set and the Qiagen OneStep RT-PCR kit. Most expanded thyroid clonotypes (frequency above 0.001) were also detected in blood, a finding suggesting that blood repertoires may reflect thyroid immune responses. Ophthalmopathy was separated from stable hyperthyroidism by a 13 V-J signature model, with approximately 89% sensitivity and approximately 81% specificity obtained in cross-validation and 80%/75% obtained in testing. In validation, the model predicted progression to ophthalmopathy a median of around 6.5 months before onset, with about 64% sensitivity and 72.22% specificity. TCR V-J signatures able to tell the groups apart were searched for in a discovery cohort of 100 patients, of whom fewer than 45 had Graves' ophthalmopathy and under 65 had stable Graves' hyperthyroidism. Prospective prediction of ophthalmopathy was tested in an independent validation cohort consisting of 18 to 20 hyperthyroidism patients and around 16 patients who later progressed to ophthalmopathy. The 100 or so discovery patients were divided at random into training and test sets in a 7:3 ratio. In addition, the study compared T-cell repertoires in thyroid tissue and in blood from about six Graves' hyperthyroidism patients. Once sampling was done, hyperthyroidism patients were given methimazole at a starting dose of 30 mg daily, whereas ophthalmopathy patients were given high-dose intravenous methylprednisolone. Libraries were constructed in a second round of multiplex PCR, after which size selection and purification were carried out. Libraries were sequenced paired-end with 100 bp reads on an Illumina HiSeq2000. SOAPnuke was used to process the raw data, removing reads that contained adapters or uncalled bases, had a mean Phred below 15, or lacked an exact match to the constant primer or identifier. High-quality paired reads were merged using COPE v1.2.5, and each unique nucleotide sequence was defined as a clonotype. MiTCR v1.1 was used to align the clonotypes against IMGT TRBV, TRBD and TRBJ reference segments. The analysis was restricted to V-J combinations with a frequency above 0.0001, which together covered around 99% of the repertoires. A TCS score was defined as the ratio between F50 (clonal expansion) and ExV (chaos), using BLOSUM62-based TCRdist between CDR3 peptides within each V-J. Welch's t-statistics and random forest reduced 500 to 550 V-J features to under 15, which were used in a naive Bayes classifier (R e1071). No statistical method was used to fix the sample size in advance, and group allocation was not hidden from the investigators. According to the paper, TCR Vbeta CDR3 sequencing was carried out on 135 peripheral blood samples, which came from under 50 ophthalmopathy, 75 or so hyperthyroidism and approximately 17 progressor patients.

The TCR comes from a man aged 18 to 35 with Graves disease. Donor details come from another sample of the same person, matched by shared clones. The material sequenced was peripheral blood mononuclear cells (PBMCs), taken at new diagnosis, from a patient treated with antithyroid drugs. The sequence joins TRBV20-1 to TRBJ2-1; the D gene is not confidently resolved. The DNA sequence follows: TGCAGTGCTAGTGAGGTAAATGAGCAGTTCTTC. This yields the protein CSASEVNEQFF.